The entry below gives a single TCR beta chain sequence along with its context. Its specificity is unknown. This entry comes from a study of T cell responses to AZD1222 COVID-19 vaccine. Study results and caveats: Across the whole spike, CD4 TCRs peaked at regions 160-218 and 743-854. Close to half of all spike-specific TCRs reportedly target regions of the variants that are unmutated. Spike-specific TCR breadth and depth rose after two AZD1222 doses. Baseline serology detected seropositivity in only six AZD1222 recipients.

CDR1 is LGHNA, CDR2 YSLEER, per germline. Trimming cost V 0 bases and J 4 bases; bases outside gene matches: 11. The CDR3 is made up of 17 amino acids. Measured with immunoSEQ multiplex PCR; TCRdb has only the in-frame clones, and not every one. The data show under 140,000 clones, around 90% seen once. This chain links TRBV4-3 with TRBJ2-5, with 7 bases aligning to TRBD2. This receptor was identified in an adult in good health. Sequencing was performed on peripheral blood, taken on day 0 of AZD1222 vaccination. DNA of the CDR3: TGCGCCAGCAGCCAAGATTTCTTTGTCTCGGGGGGAGAGACCCAGTACTTC. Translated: CASSQDFFVSGGETQYF.